The sample holds a few counts of the clone carrying this T cell receptor (beta chain). Its antigen is still unknown. Germline CDR1 GTSNPN, CDR2 SVGIG (reference sequence). V lost 2 bases and J lost 4; bases outside the gene matches: 8. The CDR3 is 16 amino acids. 13 Jbeta primers and 60 Vbeta primers were used for the PCR. TCRdb's copy holds only in-frame clones and misses some; the assay was immunoSEQ multiplex PCR. The repertoire consists of approximately 88,000 clones, with 64% occurring once and the leading ten covering under 4%. This record comes from a study of cytomegalovirus exposure and HLA in healthy donors. Background on the study: An analysis done earlier identified 120 million or so unique TCR beta sequences from about 179 million T cells.

Study findings and constraints: Reported results showed that the classifier diagnosed cytomegalovirus status with high specificity and sensitivity. Analysis performed later showed TCR beta chains linked to HLA being more clonally expanded than equally common others. In a later analysis, common viral pathogens appeared linked to several of the most significant clusters.

Source material: PBMCs. The rearrangement links TRBV30 to TRBJ2-3; TRBD2 matches 11 bases. The receptor was isolated from a man aged 60 to 69 in good health and CMV-seronegative. CDR3: CAWSIRGLADSDTQYF. CDR3 nucleotides: TGTGCCTGGAGTATTAGGGGACTAGCGGACTCAGATACGCAGTATTTT.